This is a list of T cell receptor beta chains from one sample in a study of T-cell reconstitution after alpha-beta-depleted transplantation in children. One entry per CDR3 protein results from TCRdb running MiXCR on the PCR reads. The sample lists some 110,000 distinct CDR3 sequences; about 9.3% were seen once. This specimen was PBMCs, taken before TCRalphabeta/CD19-depleted stem cell transplant. The receptors come from a boy between 2 and 15 years old with acute lymphoblastic leukemia, due to receive a stem cell transplant. Both conserved end residues are part of each CDR3. The D gene is left open where the match is weak. The size entry is marked missing in some rows and otherwise reads once, few, many or a size class.

size | D | J | V | DNA | CDR3
few | . | TRBJ2-2 | TRBV7-9 | TGTGCCAGCAGCCCGTCCGGGTCGGGGGCTTACGGGGAGCTGTTTTTT | CASSPSGSGAYGELFF
. | TRBD2 | TRBJ2-7 | TRBV3-1 | TGTGCCTGCAGCCCCACCGGGACTAGCGGGAGGACAGACTACGAGCAGTACTTC | CACSPTGTSGRTDYEQYF
many | TRBD2 | TRBJ2-1 | TRBV12-3/TRBV12-4 | TGTGCCAGCAGTCCCCCTAGCGGGAGATACAATGAGCAGTTCTTC | CASSPPSGRYNEQFF
many | . | TRBJ1-6 | TRBV12-3/TRBV12-4 | TGTGCCAGCAGTTTAGATCGTTCACCCCTCCACTTT | CASSLDRSPLHF
few | TRBD2 | TRBJ2-5 | TRBV5-8 | TGTGCCAGCAGCCAAGGGACTAGCGGGAGTGGAGAGACCCAGTACTTC | CASSQGTSGSGETQYF
few | TRBD1 | TRBJ2-6 | TRBV20-1 | TGCAGTGCTAGTAGACAGGGTACGGGTGGGGCCAACGTCCTGACTTTC | CSASRQGTGGANVLTF
many | . | TRBJ2-1 | TRBV19 | TGTGCCAGTAGTATCCAGGGCTACAATGAGCAGTTCTTC | CASSIQGYNEQFF
. | TRBD2 | TRBJ2-1 | TRBV7-9 | TGTGCCAGCAGCGCCACGGGACTAGCGGGAGGGAATGAGCAGTTCTTC | CASSATGLAGGNEQFF
few | . | TRBJ2-2 | TRBV3-1 | TGTGCCAGCAGCCTCGCGGAAGGCACCGGGGAGCTGTTTTTT | CASSLAEGTGELFF
few | . | TRBJ1-2 | TRBV7-9 | TGTGCCAGCAGCTTTCGGGATTTTGGCTACACCTTC | CASSFRDFGYTF